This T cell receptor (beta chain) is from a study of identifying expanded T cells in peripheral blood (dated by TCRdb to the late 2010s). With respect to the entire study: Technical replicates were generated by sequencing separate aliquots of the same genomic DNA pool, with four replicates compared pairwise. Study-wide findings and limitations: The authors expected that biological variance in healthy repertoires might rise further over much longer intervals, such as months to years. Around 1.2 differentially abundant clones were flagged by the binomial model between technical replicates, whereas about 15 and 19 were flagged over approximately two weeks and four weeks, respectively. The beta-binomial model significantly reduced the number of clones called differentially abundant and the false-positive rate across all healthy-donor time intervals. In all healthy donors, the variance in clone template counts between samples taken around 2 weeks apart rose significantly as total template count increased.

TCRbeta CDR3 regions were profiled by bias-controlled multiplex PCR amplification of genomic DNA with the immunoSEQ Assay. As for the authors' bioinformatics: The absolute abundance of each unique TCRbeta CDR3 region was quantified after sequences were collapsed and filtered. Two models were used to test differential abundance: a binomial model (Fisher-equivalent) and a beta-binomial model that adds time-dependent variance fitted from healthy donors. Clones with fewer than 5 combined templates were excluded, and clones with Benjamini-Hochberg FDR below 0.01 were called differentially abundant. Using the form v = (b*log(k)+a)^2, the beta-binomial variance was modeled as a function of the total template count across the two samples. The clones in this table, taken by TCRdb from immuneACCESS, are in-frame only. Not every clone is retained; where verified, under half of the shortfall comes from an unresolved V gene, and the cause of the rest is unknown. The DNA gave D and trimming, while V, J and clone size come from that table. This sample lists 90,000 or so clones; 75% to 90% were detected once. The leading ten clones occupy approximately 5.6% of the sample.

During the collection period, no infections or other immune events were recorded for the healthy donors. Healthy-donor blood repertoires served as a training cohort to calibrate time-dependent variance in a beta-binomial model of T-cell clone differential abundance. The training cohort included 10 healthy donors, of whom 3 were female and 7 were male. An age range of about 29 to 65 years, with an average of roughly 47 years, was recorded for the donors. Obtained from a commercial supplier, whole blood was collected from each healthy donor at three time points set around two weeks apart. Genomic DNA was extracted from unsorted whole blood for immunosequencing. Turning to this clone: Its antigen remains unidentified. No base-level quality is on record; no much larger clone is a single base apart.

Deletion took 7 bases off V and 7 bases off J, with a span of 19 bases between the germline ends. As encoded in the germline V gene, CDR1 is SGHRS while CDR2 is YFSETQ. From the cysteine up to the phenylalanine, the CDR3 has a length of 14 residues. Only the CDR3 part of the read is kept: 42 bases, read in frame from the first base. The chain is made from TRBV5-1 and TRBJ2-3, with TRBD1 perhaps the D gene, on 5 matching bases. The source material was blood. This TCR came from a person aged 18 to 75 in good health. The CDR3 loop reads CASQQERSGYTQYF. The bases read TGCGCCAGCCAACAGGAGAGGTCTGGGTATACGCAGTATTTT.